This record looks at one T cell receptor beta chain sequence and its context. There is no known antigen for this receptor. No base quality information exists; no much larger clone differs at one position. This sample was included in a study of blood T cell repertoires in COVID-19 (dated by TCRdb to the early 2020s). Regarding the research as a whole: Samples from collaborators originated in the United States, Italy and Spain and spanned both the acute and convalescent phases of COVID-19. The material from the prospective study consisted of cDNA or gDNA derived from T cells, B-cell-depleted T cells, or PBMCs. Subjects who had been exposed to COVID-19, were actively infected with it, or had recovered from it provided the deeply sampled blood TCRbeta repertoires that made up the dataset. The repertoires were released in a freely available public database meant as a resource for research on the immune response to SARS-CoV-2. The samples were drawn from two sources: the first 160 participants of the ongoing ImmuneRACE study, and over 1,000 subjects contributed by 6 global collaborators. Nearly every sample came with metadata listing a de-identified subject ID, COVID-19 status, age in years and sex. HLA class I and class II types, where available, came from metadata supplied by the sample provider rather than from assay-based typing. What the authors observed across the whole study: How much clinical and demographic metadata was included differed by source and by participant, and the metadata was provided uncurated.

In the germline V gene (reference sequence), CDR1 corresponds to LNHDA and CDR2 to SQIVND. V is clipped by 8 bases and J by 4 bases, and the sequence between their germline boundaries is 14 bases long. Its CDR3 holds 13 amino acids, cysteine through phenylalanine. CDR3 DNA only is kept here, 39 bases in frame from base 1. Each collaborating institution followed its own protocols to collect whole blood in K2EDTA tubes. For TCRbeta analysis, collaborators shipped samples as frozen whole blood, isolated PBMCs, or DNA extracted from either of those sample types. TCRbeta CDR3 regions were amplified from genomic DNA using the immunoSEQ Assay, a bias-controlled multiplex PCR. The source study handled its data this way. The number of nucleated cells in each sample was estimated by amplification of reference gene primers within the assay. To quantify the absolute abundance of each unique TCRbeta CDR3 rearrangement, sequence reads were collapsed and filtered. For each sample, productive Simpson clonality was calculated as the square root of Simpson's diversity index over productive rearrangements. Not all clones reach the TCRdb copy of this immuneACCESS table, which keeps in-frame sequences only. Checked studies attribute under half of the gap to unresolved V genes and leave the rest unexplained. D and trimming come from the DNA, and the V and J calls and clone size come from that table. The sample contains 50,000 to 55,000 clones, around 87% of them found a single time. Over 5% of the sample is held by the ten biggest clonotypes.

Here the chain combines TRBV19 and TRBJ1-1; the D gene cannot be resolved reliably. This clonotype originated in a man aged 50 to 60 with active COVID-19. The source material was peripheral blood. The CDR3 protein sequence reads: CASQQLVTTEAFF. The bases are TGTGCCAGTCAACAGTTAGTTACCACTGAAGCTTTCTTT.